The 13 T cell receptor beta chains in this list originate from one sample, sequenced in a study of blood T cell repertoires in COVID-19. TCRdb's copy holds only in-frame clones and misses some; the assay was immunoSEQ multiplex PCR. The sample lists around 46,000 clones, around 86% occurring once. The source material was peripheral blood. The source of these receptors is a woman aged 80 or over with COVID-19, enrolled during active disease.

CDR3 amino acids: CASSLSVQTSYEQYF. DNA for the CDR3: TGTGCCAGCAGCCTCTCCGTGCAGACATCCTACGAGCAGTACTTC. The V call is TRBV7-9, the J call TRBJ2-7; D ambiguous. This CDR3 has 15 residues. Germline V gives CDR1 SEHNR, CDR2 FQNEAQ (reference sequence). V shed 5 bases and J shed 1 base, with 15 bases lying between them.

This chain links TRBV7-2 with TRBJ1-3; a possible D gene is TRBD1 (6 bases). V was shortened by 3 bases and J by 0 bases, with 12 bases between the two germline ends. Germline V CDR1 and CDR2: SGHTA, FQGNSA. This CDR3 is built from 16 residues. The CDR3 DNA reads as TGTGCCAGCAGCTTCCGGGACACCCGCTCTGGAAACACCATATATTTT. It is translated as CASSFRDTRSGNTIYF.

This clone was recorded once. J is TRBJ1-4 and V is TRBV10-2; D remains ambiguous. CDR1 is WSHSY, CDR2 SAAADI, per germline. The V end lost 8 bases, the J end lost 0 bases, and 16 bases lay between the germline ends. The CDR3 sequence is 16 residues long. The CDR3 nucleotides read TGCGCCAGCCGCCTTCGAGAAGCTGCAACTAATGAAAAACTGTTTTTT. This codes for CASRLREAATNEKLFF.

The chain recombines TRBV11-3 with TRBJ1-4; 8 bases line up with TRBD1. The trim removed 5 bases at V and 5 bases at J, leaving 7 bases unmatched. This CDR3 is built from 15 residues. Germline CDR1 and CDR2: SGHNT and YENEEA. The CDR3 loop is CASSKYRDRNEKLFF. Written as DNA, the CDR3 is TGTGCCAGCAGCAAATACCGGGACAGGAATGAAAAACTGTTTTTT.

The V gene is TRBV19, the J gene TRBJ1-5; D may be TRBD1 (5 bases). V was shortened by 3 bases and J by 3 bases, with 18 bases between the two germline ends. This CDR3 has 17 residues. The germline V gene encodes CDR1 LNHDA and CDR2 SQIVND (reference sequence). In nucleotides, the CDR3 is TGTGCCAGTAGTATCGGGCGGACAACCAGGGACAATCAGCCCCAGCATTTT. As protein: CASSIGRTTRDNQPQHF.

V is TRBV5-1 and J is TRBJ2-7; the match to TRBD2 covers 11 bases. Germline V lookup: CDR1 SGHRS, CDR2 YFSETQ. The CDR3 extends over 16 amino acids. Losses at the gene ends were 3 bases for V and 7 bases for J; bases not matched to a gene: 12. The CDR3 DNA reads TGCGCCAGCAGCTCAGGCCCTAGCGGGGGGTCTAGGGAGCAGTACTTC. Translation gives CASSSGPSGGSREQYF.

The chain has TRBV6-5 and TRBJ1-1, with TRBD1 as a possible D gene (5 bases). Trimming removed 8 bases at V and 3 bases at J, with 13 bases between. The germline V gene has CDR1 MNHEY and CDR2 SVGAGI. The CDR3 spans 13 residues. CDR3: CASVVGVYTEAFF. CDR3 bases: TGTGCCAGCGTAGTAGGGGTCTACACTGAAGCTTTCTTT.

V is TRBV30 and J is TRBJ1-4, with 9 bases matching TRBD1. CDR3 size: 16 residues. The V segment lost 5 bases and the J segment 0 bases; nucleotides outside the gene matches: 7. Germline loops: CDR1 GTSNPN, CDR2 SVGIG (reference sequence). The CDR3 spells CAWVPGTGTTNEKLFF. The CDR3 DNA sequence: TGTGCCTGGGTACCCGGGACAGGGACAACTAATGAAAAACTGTTTTTT.

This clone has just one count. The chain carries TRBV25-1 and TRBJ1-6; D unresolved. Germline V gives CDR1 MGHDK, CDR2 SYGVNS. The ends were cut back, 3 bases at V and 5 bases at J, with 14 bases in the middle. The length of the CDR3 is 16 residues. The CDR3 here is CASSDPHGQNNSPLHF. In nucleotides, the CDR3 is TGTGCCAGCAGTGACCCGCATGGGCAAAATAATTCACCCCTCCACTTT.

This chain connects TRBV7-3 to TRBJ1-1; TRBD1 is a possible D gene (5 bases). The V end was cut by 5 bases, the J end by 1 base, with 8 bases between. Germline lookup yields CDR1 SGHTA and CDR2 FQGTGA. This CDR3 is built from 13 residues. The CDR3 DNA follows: TGTGCCAGCAGCGCGGGACCGAACACTGAAGCTTTCTTT. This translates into CASSAGPNTEAFF.

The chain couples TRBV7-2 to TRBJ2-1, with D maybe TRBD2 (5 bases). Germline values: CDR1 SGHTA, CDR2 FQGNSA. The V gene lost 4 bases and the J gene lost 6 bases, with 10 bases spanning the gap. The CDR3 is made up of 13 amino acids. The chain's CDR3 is CASSSTRTNEQFF. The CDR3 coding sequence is TGTGCCAGCAGCTCTACTAGGACCAATGAGCAGTTCTTC.

CDR3: CASSKGGVAGARNTGELFF. For the CDR3, the DNA is TGCGCCAGCAGCAAGGGTGGTGTAGCGGGGGCCCGGAACACCGGGGAGCTGTTTTTT. The V call is TRBV5-1, the J call TRBJ2-2, with TRBD2 matching over 9 bases. V lost 4 bases to trimming and J lost 1 base; unmatched junction nucleotides: 14. CDR3 size: 19 residues. Germline values: CDR1 SGHRS, CDR2 YFSETQ.

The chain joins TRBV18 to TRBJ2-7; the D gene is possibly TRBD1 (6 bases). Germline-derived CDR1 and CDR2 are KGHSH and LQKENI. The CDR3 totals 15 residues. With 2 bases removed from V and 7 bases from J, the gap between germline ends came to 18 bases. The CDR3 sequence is CASSPVSGVGREQYF. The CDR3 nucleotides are TGTGCCAGCTCACCAGTATCAGGGGTGGGTCGGGAGCAGTACTTC.